This T cell receptor (beta chain) was observed in a study of glioma-infiltrating T cells after dendritic cell vaccination. Study at large: Samples are from glioblastoma patients in Phase I and II dendritic cell vaccine trials.

Time point reported: after dendritic cell vaccination, including at tumor progression/relapse. Only patients with spare fresh-frozen tumor and over two years of follow-up were included. PBMC sampling occurred before vaccination, two weeks after the third dose, and at progression. Up to 2 ug genomic DNA was used for TCRB CDR3 amplification. Sequencing used immunoSEQ multiplex PCR; TCRdb keeps in-frame clones, though not all of them. The table has about 50,000 clones, about nine tenths seen once. Trimming removed 6 bases from V and 5 bases from J, with 13 bases in between. The germline gives CDR1 MGHDK, CDR2 SYGVNS. The CDR3 is made up of 13 amino acids.

The receptor was derived from a human donor with glioblastoma. The genes are TRBV25-1 and TRBJ1-2; D uncertain. The specimen was blood, collected after dendritic cell vaccination. CDR3 coding DNA: TGTGCCAGCAGCCGCGAAACCTGGTATGGCTACACCTTC. Protein: CASSRETWYGYTF.